Presented here are 27 T cell receptor beta chains from one specimen sequenced in a study of blood T cell repertoires in COVID-19. TCRdb's table, derived via immunoSEQ multiplex PCR, lists solely in-frame clones and lacks some. The sample includes 200,000 or so clones, 86% of them seen just once. The sequenced sample consisted of PBMCs or T cells enriched from blood (not recorded which). Receptors originate from a middle-aged woman with acute COVID-19.

This chain uses TRBV12-3 or TRBV12-4 with TRBJ1-1; D is possibly TRBD1 (5 bases). The CDR3 extends over 13 amino acids. Deletions cut 6 bases from V and 5 bases from J, with 13 bases between. The CDR3 DNA is TGTGCCAGCAGACTCAGGGTGTGGACTGAAGCTTTCTTT. Translating gives CASRLRVWTEAFF.

In DNA, the CDR3 is TGTGCCAGCAGCCAAGAGCGGTTAAATTCACCCCTCCACTTT. Its protein product is CASSQERLNSPLHF. This chain links TRBV3-1 (or the pseudogene TRBV3-2) with TRBJ1-6; D remains ambiguous. Germline CDR1 and CDR2: LGHDT and YNNKEL (reference sequence). CDR3 size: 14 residues. V was clipped by 0 bases and J by 7 bases, with 7 bases between them.

The chain is built from TRBV6-6 and TRBJ1-6, with a weak D call TRBD1 (5 bases). CDR3 size: 17 residues. The V end was cut by 6 bases, the J end by 5 bases, with 20 bases between. CDR1 is MNHNY, CDR2 SVGAGI, per germline (reference sequence). CDR3 sequence (DNA): TGTGCCAGCAGACGAAAAGGCCAGGGTACGGATAATTCACCCCTCCACTTT. Translation: CASRRKGQGTDNSPLHF.

This chain uses TRBV7-9 with TRBJ1-1; TRBD1 is a possible D gene (6 bases). This CDR3 comprises 12 residues. CDR1 and CDR2 (germline): SEHNR, FQNEAQ (reference sequence). V gave up 5 bases and J gave up 11 bases, with 15 bases separating them. CDR3 in DNA: TGTGCCAGCAGCGGACAGACCAGCCGGGCTTTCTTT. Translation gives CASSGQTSRAFF. The complete variable domain, with remaining parts taken from reference TRBV7-9 and TRBJ1-1, reads DTGVSQNPRHKITKRGQNVTFRCDPISEHNRLYWYRQTLGQGPEFLTYFQNEAQLEKSRLLSDRFSAERPKGSFSTLEIQRTEQGDSAMYLCASSGQTSRAFFGQGTRLTVV.

The CDR3 nucleotides are TGTGCCAGCAGAGTTCAGGGTCCGGGTTCACCCCTCCACTTT. This codes for CASRVQGPGSPLHF. The rearrangement links TRBV5-4 to TRBJ1-6, with D perhaps TRBD1 (5 bases). CDR1 and CDR2 from the germline V gene are SGHNT and YYREEE (reference sequence). Trimming removed 5 bases from V and 9 bases from J, with 15 bases in between. The CDR3 has 14 amino acids.

The chain combines TRBV6-6 with TRBJ1-3; no firm D call. With 6 bases removed from V and 0 bases from J, the gap between germline ends came to 6 bases. Germline CDR1 reads MNHNY; CDR2 reads SVGAGI (reference sequence). The CDR3 totals 13 residues. The CDR3 protein is CASRPDSGNTIYF. The CDR3 bases are TGTGCCAGCAGGCCAGACTCTGGAAACACCATATATTTT.

This rearrangement joins TRBV18 to TRBJ1-5, with 7 bases fitting TRBD1. Trimming at V came to 6 bases and at J to 6 bases, leaving 8 bases not matched to a gene. The length of the CDR3 is 14 residues. Germline V gives CDR1 KGHSH, CDR2 LQKENI. The CDR3 bases are TGTGCCAGCTCCGTCAGGGGGGAGGCTCAGCCCCAGCATTTT. This encodes CASSVRGEAQPQHF.

The CDR3, as DNA: TGTGCCAGCAGCGTCGGACAGGGAGGCTCCTACGAGCAGTACTTC. Encoded protein: CASSVGQGGSYEQYF. The chain joins TRBV11-1 to TRBJ2-7; 8 bases agree with TRBD1. The CDR3 sequence is 15 residues long. Per the germline V gene, CDR1 is SGHAT and CDR2 is FQDESV (reference sequence). The trim removed 5 bases at V and 0 bases at J, leaving 6 bases unmatched. The whole variable domain, remainder taken from reference TRBV11-1 and TRBJ2-7, is EAEVAQSPRYKITEKSQAVAFWCDPISGHATLYWYRQILGQGPELLVQFQDESVVDDSQLPKDRFSAERLKGVDSTLKIQPAELGDSAMYLCASSVGQGGSYEQYFGPGTRLTVT.

V gene TRBV6-5 combines with J gene TRBJ1-1; TRBD1 is a possible D gene (5 bases). The CDR3 totals 16 residues. From germline, CDR1 is MNHEY and CDR2 SVGAGI. V lost 0 bases and J lost 0, with 11 bases in between. The CDR3 DNA follows: TGTGCCAGCAGTTACTCGTTCCAGGGTATGAACACTGAAGCTTTCTTT. It encodes CASSYSFQGMNTEAFF.

The DNA for the CDR3 is TGTGCCAGCAATCAGATCTTGAACACTGAAGCTTTCTTT. Translation gives CASNQILNTEAFF. This chain links TRBV6-5 with TRBJ1-1, with unresolved D. V was pared by 7 bases and J by 0 bases, with 9 bases between. The CDR3 is made up of 13 amino acids. CDR1 MNHEY and CDR2 SVGAGI come from the germline V gene.

V and J are TRBV5-1 and TRBJ1-2; 10 nucleotides align to TRBD1. The CDR3 consists of 13 residues. Trimming cost V 5 bases and J 7 bases; bases outside gene matches: 5. CDR1 and CDR2 from the germline V gene are SGHRS and YFSETQ. Here the CDR3 DNA reads TGCGCCAGCAGACGACAGGGGGCGGTTGGCTACACCTTC. It specifies CASRRQGAVGYTF.

The chain joins TRBV2 to TRBJ1-2; D remains unclear. Germline lookup yields CDR1 SNHLY and CDR2 FYNNEI. The CDR3 is 14 residues long. The germline V and J ends were trimmed by 2 bases and 0 bases, with 7 bases remaining between them. CDR3: CASSEISANYGYTF. As DNA, the CDR3 is TGTGCCAGCAGTGAAATATCAGCTAACTATGGCTACACCTTC.

Regarding this clone: Distinct nucleotide sequences in the sample also encode this CDR3. The chain joins TRBV4-1 to TRBJ1-2; D is possibly TRBD1 (5 bases). Trimming removed 1 base from V and 2 bases from J, with 8 bases in between. The CDR3 is 14 amino acids. Germline CDR1 MGHRA, CDR2 YSYEKL. The CDR3 loop is CASSQVAGNYGYTF. In DNA, the CDR3 is TGCGCCAGCAGCCAAGTTGCAGGGAACTATGGCTACACCTTC.

The J gene is TRBJ1-3, the V gene TRBV5-1; 7 bases match TRBD1. Losses at the gene ends were 4 bases for V and 8 bases for J; bases not matched to a gene: 15. CDR1 is SGHRS, CDR2 YFSETQ, per germline. There are 16 residues in the CDR3. This CDR3 is CASSLTIGGSHDTIYF. The CDR3 DNA reads TGCGCCAGCAGCCTTACTATAGGGGGCTCGCATGACACCATATATTTT.

The rearrangement links TRBV7-9 to TRBJ2-1; D gene unclear. Trimming left V 5 bases short and J 6 bases short, with 11 bases between. This CDR3 region has 13 residues. In germline, CDR1 is SEHNR, CDR2 FQNEAQ (reference sequence). This CDR3 reads CASSMVPSNEQFF. CDR3 in DNA: TGTGCCAGCAGCATGGTCCCGAGCAATGAGCAGTTCTTC.

This clone was counted only a few times. The V gene is TRBV12-3 or TRBV12-4, the J gene TRBJ1-1, with unresolved D. The V gene lost 6 bases and the J gene lost 13 bases, with 18 bases spanning the gap. This CDR3 contains 12 residues. For the CDR3, the DNA is TGTGCCAGCAGGCAAGACCCGGGGTCGGGTTTCTTT. This sequence encodes CASRQDPGSGFF.

As concerns this clone: Additional DNA sequences in this sample encode the identical CDR3. The rearrangement joins TRBV6-5 to TRBJ1-2; tentative D call: TRBD1 (6 bases). Germline lookup yields CDR1 MNHEY and CDR2 SVGAGI. V lost 0 bases and J lost 4, with 12 bases in between. The CDR3 totals 15 residues. For the CDR3, the DNA is TGTGCCAGCAGTTACTCCAGGGGCGGAGGCTATGGCTACACCTTC. It specifies CASSYSRGGGYGYTF.

The V and J genes are TRBV16 and TRBJ1-5; D is unresolved. The germline gives CDR1 KGHSY, CDR2 FQNENV. CDR3 size: 15 residues. Trimming shortened V by 0 bases and J by 3 bases, and 9 bases separated the two germline ends. CDR3: CASSQSEGYNQPQHF. The DNA of the CDR3 is TGTGCCAGCAGCCAATCGGAGGGTTACAATCAGCCCCAGCATTTT.

The chain employs TRBV14 and TRBJ2-7, with 9 bases identical to TRBD1. The germline V gene has CDR1 SGHDN and CDR2 FVKESK. The CDR3 consists of 19 residues. V was clipped by 6 bases and J by 2 bases; unmatched bases: 20. DNA of the CDR3: TGTGCCAGCAGTCACCCACCGGGACAGGGTGACCATTTGCCCTACGAGCAGTACTTC. Translated: CASSHPPGQGDHLPYEQYF. Together with reference TRBV14 and TRBJ2-7, the CDR3 gives the full variable domain: EAGVTQFPSHSVIEKGQTVTLRCDPISGHDNLYWYRRVMGKEIKFLLHFVKESKQDESGMPNNRFLAERTGGTYSTLKVQPAELEDSGVYFCASSHPPGQGDHLPYEQYFGPGTRLTVT.

This clone was seen only once. The V and J genes are TRBV19 and TRBJ1-1, with TRBD1 as a possible D gene (5 bases). The CDR3 loop spans 12 amino acids. The germline gives CDR1 LNHDA, CDR2 SQIVND (reference sequence). Deletions cut 5 bases from V and 7 bases from J, with 11 bases between. Written as DNA, the CDR3 is TGTGCCAGTAGTGGAAAGACAGTTGAAGCTTTCTTT. Protein: CASSGKTVEAFF.

The chain links TRBV7-9 to TRBJ1-4; D perhaps matches TRBD1 (6 bases). The CDR3 totals 15 residues. V was cut by 6 bases and J by 5 bases, with 16 bases left in between. CDR1 SEHNR and CDR2 FQNEAQ come from the germline V gene (reference sequence). The chain's CDR3 is CASSRMTGPNEKLFF. In DNA, the CDR3 is TGTGCCAGCAGTCGTATGACAGGCCCAAATGAAAAACTGTTTTTT. Full variable domain (outside the CDR3, taken from reference TRBV7-9 and TRBJ1-4): DTGVSQNPRHKITKRGQNVTFRCDPISEHNRLYWYRQTLGQGPEFLTYFQNEAQLEKSRLLSDRFSAERPKGSFSTLEIQRTEQGDSAMYLCASSRMTGPNEKLFFGSGTQLSVL.

The chain joins TRBV18 to TRBJ1-1; D is unresolved. This CDR3 has 16 residues. Trimming pared 5 bases from V and 1 base from J, leaving 17 bases between. Germline-derived CDR1 and CDR2 are KGHSH and LQKENI. CDR3 residues: CASSTGISFENTEAFF. Written as DNA, the CDR3 is TGTGCCAGCTCAACCGGGATTTCCTTTGAGAACACTGAAGCTTTCTTT.

V gene TRBV6-5 combines with J gene TRBJ1-1; D is unresolved. Trimming stripped 4 bases from V and 5 bases from J, with 11 bases between. The CDR3 has 13 residues. Germline V gene lookup returns CDR1 MNHEY and CDR2 SVGAGI. The CDR3 DNA reads as TGTGCCAGCAGTTTTACTACTGGGACTGAAGCTTTCTTT. This sequence encodes CASSFTTGTEAFF.

The J gene is TRBJ2-3, the V gene TRBV18; 9 bases fit TRBD2. Germline loops: CDR1 KGHSH, CDR2 LQKENI. Unmatched junction bases numbered 2, after V lost 4 bases and J lost 0 bases. The CDR3 spans 15 residues. The CDR3 region has the DNA TGTGCCAGCTCACTCGGGACTAGCAGCACAGATACGCAGTATTTT. Translation: CASSLGTSSTDTQYF.

This clone was seen once. The gene calls are TRBV30 and TRBJ2-7; 10 bases are shared with TRBD1. Per the germline V gene, CDR1 is GTSNPN and CDR2 is SVGIG (reference sequence). The CDR3 totals 15 residues. Trimming cost V 0 bases and J 0 bases; bases outside gene matches: 2. This CDR3 reads CAWSVGTGASYEQYV. The CDR3 nucleotides are TGTGCCTGGAGTGTAGGGACAGGGGCCTCCTACGAGCAGTACGTC.

V is TRBV11-2 and J is TRBJ1-2, with TRBD1 identical over 9 bases. The CDR3 contains 14 residues. J was trimmed by 8 bases and V by 1 base; bases with no gene match: 5. In germline, CDR1 is SGHAT, CDR2 FQNNGV. CDR3 sequence: CASSLAGTGKGYTF. Here the CDR3 DNA reads TGTGCCAGCAGCTTAGCTGGGACAGGGAAGGGCTACACCTTC. Together with reference TRBV11-2 and TRBJ1-2, the CDR3 gives the full variable domain: EAGVAQSPRYKIIEKRQSVAFWCNPISGHATLYWYQQILGQGPKLLIQFQNNGVVDDSQLPKDRFSAERLKGVDSTLKIQPAKLEDSAVYLCASSLAGTGKGYTFGSGTRLTVV.

This chain uses TRBV19 with TRBJ1-2; D might be TRBD1 (6 bases). In germline, CDR1 is LNHDA, CDR2 SQIVND (reference sequence). The CDR3 runs to 12 residues. The ends were cut back, 3 bases at V and 8 bases at J, with 10 bases in the middle. CDR3 loop: CASSISGAGYTF. In DNA, the CDR3 is TGTGCCAGTAGTATTTCAGGGGCCGGCTACACCTTC.